This T cell receptor (beta chain) was identified during a study of T cells after yellow fever vaccination. In the study overall: Some fractions had low cell numbers, and these were prepared with SMART-Seq v4 Ultra Low Input.

Germline-derived CDR1 and CDR2 are SGHTA and FQGNSA. The V and J ends lost 5 bases and 8 bases, in that order; junction bases with no gene match: 9. The CDR3 runs 15 residues. Study-wide results and limits: Though it reached lower strength, the secondary response hit its peak faster, day 5 versus 15. The bulk population could contribute abundant contaminating clonotypes to FACS-sorted repertoires. Reappearing after the booster were most of the clones from primary vaccination (around 95% CD4, 70% to 90% CD8).

This clonotype has only a few counts. What it recognizes is unknown. TCRdb processed the 5' RACE reads anew with MiXCR; each CDR3 protein has one entry. The sample has under 300,000 distinct CDR3 sequences; 6.9% are singletons. J is TRBJ2-1 and V is TRBV7-2, with 10 bases fitting TRBD1. The sequencing here drew on CD4+ T cells sorted from PBMCs, taken 15 days after the yellow fever booster vaccination. This TCR derives from a young man who received the YFV17D yellow fever vaccine. The CDR3 nucleotides read TGTGCCAGCAGCACCACGGGACAGGGGATCTATGAGCAGTTCTTC. Its translation: CASSTTGQGIYEQFF.